This TCR beta chain derives from a study of technical replicates of blood from a few donors. TCRdb's copy holds only in-frame clones and misses some; the assay was immunoSEQ multiplex PCR. The top ten clones hold about 0.31% of a sample with just over 80,000 clones, about 96% of them seen once. Per the germline V gene, CDR1 is SGHNT and CDR2 is YYREEE (reference sequence). This CDR3 is built from 13 residues. J lost 7 bases, V lost 3 bases, and 7 bases had no gene match. The sequence was collected from a human donor in good health. The sample consisted of T cells isolated from PBMCs. The chain has TRBV5-4 and TRBJ2-7, with 7 bases lining up with TRBD1. In DNA, the CDR3 is TGTGCCAGCAGCTACCGGGACAGACCAGAGCAGTACTTC. Translating gives CASSYRDRPEQYF.